The 29 T cell receptor beta chains presented below share a single source sample, sequenced in a study of blood T cell repertoires in COVID-19. Measured with immunoSEQ multiplex PCR; TCRdb has only the in-frame clones, and not every one. The sample carries 30,000 to 35,000 clones, 60% to 80% recorded once. Material: peripheral blood. The receptors here all came from a woman aged 60 to 75 with acute or convalescent COVID-19.

V is TRBV6-5 and J is TRBJ2-1; 11 bases match TRBD1. This CDR3 is 14 amino acids long. Germline V gene lookup returns CDR1 MNHEY and CDR2 SVGAGI. The trim removed 6 bases at V and 10 bases at J, leaving 8 bases unmatched. This CDR3 reads CASSSDRGHREQFF. The CDR3, as DNA: TGTGCCAGCAGCTCGGACAGGGGGCATCGAGAGCAGTTCTTC.

V and J are TRBV6-5 and TRBJ1-2; TRBD1 matches 7 bases. Looked up from germline, CDR1 is MNHEY and CDR2 is SVGAGI. This CDR3 has 15 amino acids. The ends lost 10 bases at V and 2 bases at J; junction bases unmatched: 13. The CDR3 DNA sequence: TGTGCCACGACGTTTGGAGGGGGCGTGAACTATGGCTACACCTTC. This gives the protein CATTFGGGVNYGYTF.

This clone was recorded a few times. The chain links TRBV4-1 to TRBJ2-1, with D hard to call. This CDR3 contains 15 residues. CDR1 is MGHRA, CDR2 YSYEKL, per germline. Between the trimmed V and J ends, which lost 0 bases and 10 bases, there was a span of 16 bases. Here the CDR3 DNA reads TGCGCCAGCAGCCAAGATAACTTTCTTAATACGGAGCAGTTCTTC. Translation gives CASSQDNFLNTEQFF.

By frequency in the sample, this clone is medium-sized (0.01 to 0.1%). CDR3: CASSFFLLKSDTQYF. As DNA, the CDR3 is TGTGCCAGCAGTTTCTTCCTCCTAAAATCAGATACGCAGTATTTT. V is TRBV6-2 or TRBV6-3 and J is TRBJ2-3, with D uncertain. The CDR3 length is 15 residues. Trimming stripped 4 bases from V and 4 bases from J, with 15 bases between. Germline CDR1 reads MNHEY; CDR2 reads SVGEGT.

This clone was seen only once. As DNA, the CDR3 is TGTGCCTGGAGTGCGGACAGTTCCTCTGGGGCCAACGTCCTGACTTTC. This sequence encodes CAWSADSSSGANVLTF. The V call is TRBV30, the J call TRBJ2-6, with D possibly matching TRBD1 (6 bases). The CDR3 sequence is 16 residues long. Trimming shortened V by 1 base and J by 0 bases, and 10 bases separated the two germline ends. Looked up from germline, CDR1 is GTSNPN and CDR2 is SVGIG (reference sequence).

The CDR3 loop reads CAISESIGSGGPGNIQYF. The CDR3 region has the DNA TGTGCCATCAGTGAGTCGATTGGTAGCGGGGGCCCTGGGAACATTCAGTACTTC. The chain couples TRBV10-3 to TRBJ2-4, with TRBD2 matching over 9 bases. The CDR3 runs to 18 residues. The V and J ends lost 0 bases and 7 bases, in that order; junction bases with no gene match: 13. Looked up from germline, CDR1 is ENHRY and CDR2 is SYGVKD.

The chain has TRBV29-1 and TRBJ2-5, with 8 positions matching TRBD1. After removal of 4 bases from V and 5 bases from J, the junction contained 9 bases not matched to a gene. Germline V gene sequence: CDR1 SQVTM, CDR2 ANQGSEA. The CDR3 is 14 residues long. CDR3 nucleotide sequence: TGCAGCGTTGGGGGCAGGGGGCGTTGGGAGACCCAGTACTTC. Protein sequence: CSVGGRGRWETQYF.

This clone was counted between two and nine times. This chain uses TRBV28 with TRBJ2-2, with D perhaps TRBD2 (5 bases). The CDR3 length is 12 residues. CDR1 and CDR2 from the germline V gene are MDHEN and SYDVKM. CDR3 sequence: CASIRGTGELFF. DNA of the CDR3: TGTGCATCCATACGGGGAACCGGGGAGCTGTTTTTT. The complete variable domain, with remaining parts taken from reference TRBV28 and TRBJ2-2, reads DVKVTQSSRYLVKRTGEKVFLECVQDMDHENMFWYRQDPGLGLRLIYFSYDVKMKEKGDIPEGYSVSREKKERFSLILESASTNQTSMYLCASIRGTGELFFGEGSRLTVL.

In its sample, this clone was seen a few times. The V gene is TRBV10-3, the J gene TRBJ1-5; weak D call: TRBD1 (5 bases). V dropped 7 bases and J dropped 2 bases, with 15 bases sitting between them. The CDR3 is 15 amino acids. From germline, CDR1 is ENHRY and CDR2 SYGVKD. The CDR3 DNA follows: TGTGCCATCAAAGGAGGAGGGGACGGCAATCAGCCCCAGCATTTT. It translates to CAIKGGGDGNQPQHF.

V usage is TRBV5-1 and J usage is TRBJ1-3, with a weak D call TRBD1 (5 bases). The CDR3 runs to 14 residues. Trimming pared 1 base from V and 0 bases from J, leaving 5 bases between. In germline, CDR1 is SGHRS, CDR2 YFSETQ. The CDR3 DNA reads as TGCGCCAGCAGCTTGACAGGCTCTGGAAACACCATATATTTT. Its translation: CASSLTGSGNTIYF.

The rearrangement uses TRBV7-9 and TRBJ1-4; D is uncertain. Trimming cost V 6 bases and J 8 bases, with 16 bases left between them. Per germline, CDR1 SEHNR and CDR2 FQNEAQ (reference sequence). There are 14 residues in the CDR3. The CDR3 coding sequence is TGTGCCAGCAGTATGGACCGGGGAGGAGAAAAACTGTTTTTT. This codes for CASSMDRGGEKLFF. The full variable domain, with the rest looked up from reference TRBV7-9 and TRBJ1-4, is DTGVSQNPRHKITKRGQNVTFRCDPISEHNRLYWYRQTLGQGPEFLTYFQNEAQLEKSRLLSDRFSAERPKGSFSTLEIQRTEQGDSAMYLCASSMDRGGEKLFFGSGTQLSVL.

The V call is TRBV3-1 (or the pseudogene TRBV3-2), the J call TRBJ1-3; 8 nucleotides agree with TRBD1. V lost 6 bases to trimming and J lost 4 bases; unmatched junction nucleotides: 2. Germline CDR1 reads LGHDT; CDR2 reads YNNKEL (reference sequence). The length of the CDR3 is 13 residues. The CDR3: CASRRTGGNTIYF. The DNA for the CDR3 is TGTGCCAGCAGGCGGACAGGGGGAAACACCATATATTTT.

This clone was counted only a few times. The chain combines TRBV27 with TRBJ2-1, with 8 bases identical to TRBD1. Trimming removed 3 bases from V and 7 bases from J; junction bases left unmatched: 2. This CDR3 is built from 13 residues. The germline gives CDR1 MNHEY, CDR2 SMNVEV (reference sequence). The CDR3 sequence is CASSLDRVNEQFF. DNA of the CDR3: TGTGCCAGCAGTTTGGACAGGGTAAATGAGCAGTTCTTC.

V usage is TRBV11-2 and J usage is TRBJ2-2; 8 bases line up with TRBD1. There are 16 residues in the CDR3. The J segment lost 4 bases and the V segment lost 4 bases, leaving 8 bases of the junction unmatched. Germline V gene data show CDR1 as SGHAT and CDR2 as FQNNGV. CDR3 protein: CASSSLDRGSTGELFF. CDR3 DNA sequence: TGTGCCAGCAGCTCCTTAGACAGGGGATCCACCGGGGAGCTGTTTTTT.

This chain uses TRBV25-1 with TRBJ1-4; a possible D gene is TRBD1 (5 bases). CDR3 length: 15 amino acids. Trimming left V 4 bases short and J 11 bases short, with 20 bases between. CDR1 and CDR2 (germline): MGHDK, SYGVNS. CDR3 sequence (DNA): TGTGCCAGCAGTGCGGACATGGAGGGAAGCGGGAAACTGTTTTTT. Protein product: CASSADMEGSGKLFF.

The rearrangement joins TRBV2 to TRBJ2-5; D not certain. The CDR3 is 11 amino acids. CDR1 and CDR2 (germline): SNHLY, FYNNEI. Trimming left V 7 bases short and J 1 base short, with 4 bases between. The CDR3 loop is CASTVQETQYF. DNA for the CDR3: TGTGCCAGCACTGTCCAAGAGACCCAGTACTTC.

In its sample, this clone was seen a few times. The rearrangement uses TRBV7-9 and TRBJ1-1; D call uncertain. Germline values: CDR1 SEHNR, CDR2 FQNEAQ (reference sequence). V dropped 3 bases and J dropped 3 bases, with 8 bases sitting between them. The CDR3 totals 13 residues. The CDR3 protein is CASSFTRDTEAFF. CDR3 nucleotides: TGTGCCAGCAGCTTTACCCGGGACACTGAAGCTTTCTTT. The whole variable domain, filled in from reference TRBV7-9 and TRBJ1-1, reads DTGVSQNPRHKITKRGQNVTFRCDPISEHNRLYWYRQTLGQGPEFLTYFQNEAQLEKSRLLSDRFSAERPKGSFSTLEIQRTEQGDSAMYLCASSFTRDTEAFFGQGTRLTVV.

This chain links TRBV7-3 with TRBJ2-1; 10 bases match TRBD1. V lost 6 bases to trimming and J lost 3 bases; unmatched junction nucleotides: 8. Germline V CDR1 and CDR2: SGHTA, FQGTGA. The CDR3 consists of 16 residues. CDR3 nucleotides: TGTGCCAGCAGTAGTAAGACAGGGGGCTTCTACAATGAGCAGTTCTTC. Its translation is CASSSKTGGFYNEQFF.

The rearrangement links TRBV28 to TRBJ1-2; TRBD1 might be the D (5 bases). The V and J ends lost 6 bases and 1 base respectively, with 12 bases between them. The CDR3 consists of 14 residues. Germline CDR1 reads MDHEN; CDR2 reads SYDVKM. CDR3 nucleotide sequence: TGTGCCAGCAGCCCGACAGCCCTTAACTATGGCTACACCTTC. This codes for CASSPTALNYGYTF.

The CDR3: CASSFGTGGTGELFF. In nucleotides, the CDR3 is TGTGCCAGCAGCTTCGGGACAGGGGGCACCGGGGAGCTGTTTTTT. The rearrangement joins TRBV9 to TRBJ2-2; 11 bases line up with TRBD1. Germline CDR1 and CDR2: SGDLS and YYNGEE. After removal of 4 bases from V and 4 bases from J, the junction contained 3 bases not matched to a gene. The length of the CDR3 is 15 residues.

The rearrangement joins TRBV7-6 to TRBJ1-2; 8 bases agree with TRBD1. The germline V gene encodes CDR1 SGHVS and CDR2 FNYEAQ. The CDR3 contains 15 residues. V lost 5 bases and J lost 8; bases outside the gene matches: 13. Written as DNA, the CDR3 is TGTGCCAGCAGCACCCAGACAGGGGCAAGGGTGGGCTACACCTTC. This sequence encodes CASSTQTGARVGYTF.

The rearrangement links TRBV6-5 to TRBJ2-7; 7 bases fit TRBD1. Trimming at V came to 5 bases and at J to 6 bases, leaving 13 bases not matched to a gene. This CDR3 comprises 15 residues. Germline CDR1 reads MNHEY; CDR2 reads SVGAGI. CDR3 amino acids: CASSRRQGSLGEQYF. The CDR3 DNA sequence: TGTGCCAGCAGTAGACGACAGGGTTCATTGGGCGAGCAGTACTTC.

The chain recombines TRBV6-6 with TRBJ1-1; the D is unclear. CDR3 length equals 12 residues. V shed 6 bases and J shed 1 base, with 6 bases lying between them. Germline lookup yields CDR1 MNHNY and CDR2 SVGAGI (reference sequence). The CDR3 loop is CASSPGNTEAFF. The CDR3 coding sequence is TGTGCCAGCAGCCCGGGGAACACTGAAGCTTTCTTT.

J is TRBJ2-7 and V is TRBV7-8; D is uncertain. Germline V gene data show CDR1 as SGHVS and CDR2 as FQNEAQ. The CDR3 contains 14 residues. The V end lost 1 base, the J end lost 5 bases, and 12 bases lay between the germline ends. The CDR3 nucleotides are TGTGCCAGCAGCTTAGTCAGTCTGGTTAACGAGCAGTACTTC. Protein: CASSLVSLVNEQYF.

The chain carries TRBV5-1 and TRBJ2-5; D might be TRBD1 (8 bases). V lost 4 bases to trimming and J lost 0 bases, with 13 bases between them. Germline V gene lookup returns CDR1 SGHRS and CDR2 YFSETQ. The CDR3 runs 15 residues. CDR3 sequence (DNA): TGCGCCAGCAGCACAGGGGGACTATACCAAGAGACCCAGTACTTC. Amino acid sequence: CASSTGGLYQETQYF. Drawing the rest from reference TRBV5-1 and TRBJ2-5, the complete variable domain is KAGVTQTPRYLIKTRGQQVTLSCSPISGHRSVSWYQQTPGQGLQFLFEYFSETQRNKGNFPGRFSGRQFSNSRSEMNVSTLELGDSALYLCASSTGGLYQETQYFGPGTRLLVL.

This sequence joins TRBV7-2 and TRBJ2-1, with TRBD2 matching 12 bases. The junction had 6 bases not matched to a gene; V was cut back by 2 bases and J by 10 bases. Germline V CDR1 and CDR2: SGHTA, FQGNSA. The CDR3 length is 15 residues. CDR3 loop: CASSLLAGGPGEQFF. The CDR3 DNA follows: TGTGCCAGCAGCTTACTAGCGGGGGGGCCTGGGGAGCAGTTCTTC.

This rearrangement joins TRBV6-5 to TRBJ1-2; 8 bases fit TRBD1. V gave up 0 bases and J gave up 8 bases; unmatched junction bases: 8. There are 15 residues in the CDR3. Germline loops: CDR1 MNHEY, CDR2 SVGAGI. CDR3 in amino acids: CASSYSRQGANGYTF. The CDR3 DNA reads as TGTGCCAGCAGTTACTCGAGGCAGGGGGCAAACGGCTACACCTTC.

This clone was detected only a few times. In nucleotides, the CDR3 is TGTGCCAGCGACGGACGGGGTGCGGGCGCTGGAAACACCATATATTTT. Translation gives CASDGRGAGAGNTIYF. The J gene is TRBJ1-3, the V gene TRBV2; no clear D. Germline V gene lookup returns CDR1 SNHLY and CDR2 FYNNEI. Deletions cut 8 bases from V and 2 bases from J, with 19 bases between. The CDR3 covers 16 residues.

This chain connects TRBV5-1 to TRBJ2-7, with D tentatively TRBD2 (6 bases). The CDR3 is made up of 18 amino acids. CDR1 is SGHRS and CDR2 is YFSETQ in the germline V gene. The V end lost 2 bases, the J end lost 4 bases, and 25 bases lay between the germline ends. CDR3 nucleotides: TGCGCCAGCAGCTTACAAATCACGCGCGGGGCCACACCTTACGAGCAGTACTTC. It yields the protein CASSLQITRGATPYEQYF.